Presented here are 10 T cell receptor beta chains from one specimen sequenced in a study of PD-L1 blockade in urothelial cancer. Sequenced by immunoSEQ multiplex PCR; TCRdb stores in-frame clones only, minus some. The sample has over 70,000 clones, roughly 85% seen once. Indicated time point: peripheral blood 6 weeks after treatment start. The sample in question was PBMCs, obtained around atezolizumab (anti-PD-L1) treatment. These receptors came from a man between 65 and 85 years old with urothelial cancer.

The V call is TRBV10-3, the J call TRBJ2-3; 8 bases are shared with TRBD1. The J segment lost 3 bases and the V segment lost 6 bases, leaving 8 bases of the junction unmatched. Germline V lookup: CDR1 ENHRY, CDR2 SYGVKD. The CDR3 length is 15 residues. The CDR3 nucleotides are TGTGCCATCAGGACCGGACAGGGTACGACAGATACGCAGTATTTT. Encoded protein: CAIRTGQGTTDTQYF.

The chain combines TRBV6-6 with TRBJ2-7; the D gene is possibly TRBD2 (6 bases). V dropped 6 bases and J dropped 3 bases, with 12 bases sitting between them. Per the germline V gene, CDR1 is MNHNY and CDR2 is SVGAGI (reference sequence). The CDR3 spans 13 residues. CDR3: CASRGSGDYEQYF. The CDR3 region has the DNA TGTGCCAGCAGGGGTTCGGGAGACTACGAGCAGTACTTC.

The chain has TRBV19 and TRBJ2-7, with 8 bases aligning to TRBD2. This CDR3 has 14 amino acids. J was trimmed by 1 base and V by 4 bases; bases with no gene match: 3. Germline assignment: CDR1 LNHDA and CDR2 SQIVND (reference sequence). The chain's CDR3 is CASSTSGRSYEQYF. The CDR3 DNA is TGTGCCAGTAGTACGAGCGGGAGATCCTACGAGCAGTACTTC. The whole variable domain, filled in from reference TRBV19 and TRBJ2-7, reads DGGITQSPKYLFRKEGQNVTLSCEQNLNHDAMYWYRQDPGQGLRLIYYSQIVNDFQKGDIAEGYSVSREKKESFPLTVTSAQKNPTAFYLCASSTSGRSYEQYFGPGTRLTVT.

This clone was detected once. The chain employs TRBV5-1 and TRBJ2-4; TRBD1 matches at 7 bases. CDR3 size: 15 residues. The J segment lost 5 bases and the V segment lost 1 base, leaving 6 bases of the junction unmatched. In germline, CDR1 is SGHRS, CDR2 YFSETQ. CDR3 protein: CASSLSAGTENIQYF. CDR3 DNA: TGCGCCAGCAGCTTGTCAGCCGGGACAGAAAACATTCAGTACTTC. Based on the CDR3 plus reference TRBV5-1 and TRBJ2-4, the full variable domain is KAGVTQTPRYLIKTRGQQVTLSCSPISGHRSVSWYQQTPGQGLQFLFEYFSETQRNKGNFPGRFSGRQFSNSRSEMNVSTLELGDSALYLCASSLSAGTENIQYFGAGTRLSVL.

V and J are TRBV27 and TRBJ2-5, with TRBD1 matching over 8 bases. The CDR3 runs 17 residues. V shed 6 bases and J 7 bases; nucleotides not matched to a gene: 19. Germline CDR1 and CDR2: MNHEY and SMNVEV (reference sequence). As DNA, the CDR3 is TGTGCCAGCAGATATTCCGGACAGGGTGGGGGAATCGGGACCCAGTACTTC. Its translation: CASRYSGQGGGIGTQYF.

This chain joins TRBV5-1 and TRBJ1-1; D gene ambiguous. Germline CDR1 SGHRS, CDR2 YFSETQ. Trimming took 4 bases from V and 1 from J, leaving 14 bases between them. The length of the CDR3 is 15 residues. DNA for the CDR3: TGCGCCAGCAGCCTCACTTCCGGGTCGAACACTGAAGCTTTCTTT. Encoded protein: CASSLTSGSNTEAFF.

The chain links TRBV5-8 to TRBJ1-5; D is unresolved. The germline V and J ends were trimmed by 4 bases and 5 bases, with 13 bases remaining between them. The CDR3 consists of 14 residues. Germline V lookup: CDR1 SGHTS, CDR2 YDEGEE. In DNA, the CDR3 is TGTGCCAGCAGCCCCCTTTATCCGGATCAGCCCCAGCATTTT. Its protein product is CASSPLYPDQPQHF.

The chain employs TRBV9 and TRBJ2-2; D might be TRBD2 (7 bases). In germline, CDR1 is SGDLS, CDR2 YYNGEE. The ends were cut back, 7 bases at V and 7 bases at J, with 23 bases in the middle. The CDR3 covers 16 residues. The CDR3: CASGLPRGGAVGELFF. CDR3 bases: TGTGCCAGCGGTCTTCCGAGGGGGGGGGCCGTCGGGGAGCTGTTTTTT.

CDR3 nucleotides: TGTGCCAGCAGTAGACAGGGGTCCTACAATGAGCAGTTCTTC. It is translated as CASSRQGSYNEQFF. The chain has TRBV2 and TRBJ2-1, with TRBD1 identical over 8 bases. The germline CDR1 and CDR2 sequences are SNHLY and FYNNEI. J lost 1 base, V lost 5 bases, and 1 base had no gene match. The CDR3 has 14 residues.

This chain links TRBV9 with TRBJ1-2; D gene ambiguous. The CDR3 has 12 residues. Trimming shortened V by 5 bases and J by 2 bases, and 7 bases separated the two germline ends. Germline V CDR1 and CDR2: SGDLS, YYNGEE. The CDR3 is CASRDTNYGYTF. CDR3 in DNA: TGTGCCAGCAGAGACACCAACTATGGCTACACCTTC.